A selection of T cell receptor beta chains follows, all from one sample in a study of cytomegalovirus exposure and HLA in healthy donors. Clones were read by immunoSEQ multiplex PCR, and TCRdb kept only the in-frame ones, dropping some. The sample carries hundreds of thousands of clones, less than 90% recorded once. Sequenced material: PBMCs. Every receptor here comes from a young man in good health and CMV-seropositive. CDR3s include the opening cysteine and the closing phenylalanine or tryptophan. D genes are given only for firm matches. Part of the rows lack a size; the others show once, few, many or a class for expanded clones.

J gene,V gene,D gene,clone size,CDR3 protein,CDR3 DNA
TRBJ2-1,TRBV27,TRBD1,-,CASSSRQGGNEQFF,TGTGCCAGCAGTTCGAGACAGGGGGGCAATGAGCAGTTCTTC
TRBJ2-2,TRBV27,TRBD2,once,CASSLSGGRRFGGELFF,TGTGCCAGCAGTTTATCGGGAGGGCGGAGGTTCGGCGGGGAGCTGTTTTTT
TRBJ1-1,TRBV9,-,-,CASSVAGITEAFF,TGTGCCAGCAGCGTAGCAGGGATCACTGAAGCTTTCTTT
TRBJ2-1,TRBV11-3,TRBD1,-,CASSLDTGGGRQFF,TGTGCCAGCAGCTTAGATACAGGGGGCGGCAGGCAGTTCTTC
TRBJ2-7,TRBV6-6,TRBD2,-,CASSLTSGTRSYEQYF,TGTGCCAGCAGCTTAACTAGCGGCACCCGCTCCTACGAGCAGTACTTC
TRBJ2-7,TRBV28,-,-,CASKEVYEQYF,TGTGCCAGCAAGGAAGTGTACGAGCAGTACTTC
TRBJ1-4,TRBV7-2,-,-,CASSLSYRAFEKLFF,TGTGCCAGCAGCCTATCCTACAGGGCTTTTGAAAAACTGTTTTTT
TRBJ2-7,TRBV20-1,-,-,CSVSGKSEQYF,TGCAGTGTGTCGGGGAAGTCCGAGCAGTACTTC
TRBJ2-5,TRBV18,TRBD2,-,CASSRGASGVQETQYF,TGTGCCAGCTCGCGAGGAGCTAGCGGGGTCCAAGAGACCCAGTACTTC
TRBJ2-7,TRBV9,TRBD2,-,CASSVAYNSGSYEQYF,TGTGCCAGCAGCGTAGCTTATAATAGCGGGTCTTACGAGCAGTACTTC
TRBJ1-2,TRBV10-3,-,-,CAISESLGDYGYTF,TGTGCCATCAGTGAGTCTCTAGGGGACTATGGCTACACCTTC
TRBJ1-1,TRBV27,-,-,CASSLYGNTEAFF,TGTGCCAGCAGTTTATACGGGAACACTGAAGCTTTCTTT
TRBJ2-1,TRBV29-1,-,-,CSVRGASADIPYNEQFF,TGCAGCGTAAGGGGGGCTAGCGCCGACATCCCTTACAATGAGCAGTTCTTC
TRBJ2-7,TRBV2,TRBD1,-,CASSDPQGPAWEQYF,TGTGCCAGCAGCGACCCACAGGGGCCGGCATGGGAGCAGTACTTC
TRBJ1-1,TRBV11-1,-,-,CASSLAPGHENTEAFF,TGTGCCAGCAGCTTAGCGCCGGGACACGAGAACACTGAAGCTTTCTTT
TRBJ2-2,TRBV6-1,-,-,CASSEDLSTGELFF,TGTGCCAGCAGTGAAGATTTATCCACCGGGGAGCTGTTTTTT
TRBJ2-7,TRBV7-9,-,-,CASSLVVGAWGHEQYF,TGTGCCAGCAGCTTAGTGGTTGGGGCCTGGGGGCACGAGCAGTACTTC
TRBJ2-5,TRBV5-1,-,-,CASSLSRVPQETQYF,TGCGCCAGCAGCTTGAGCAGGGTTCCCCAAGAGACCCAGTACTTC
TRBJ1-1,TRBV6-7,TRBD1,once,CASSYRTGGRYTEAFF,TGTGCCAGCAGTTACCGGACAGGGGGAAGGTACACTGAAGCTTTCTTT
TRBJ1-4,TRBV14,-,-,CASSQEVGRDRNEKLFF,TGTGCCAGCAGCCAAGAAGTAGGGCGGGACCGTAATGAAAAACTGTTTTTT
TRBJ2-7,TRBV19,-,-,CASSEGLGYEQYF,TGTGCCAGTTCGGAGGGCCTGGGCTACGAGCAGTACTTC
TRBJ2-1,TRBV27,-,-,CASSFLGLNEQFF,TGTGCCAGCAGTTTTCTAGGGTTGAATGAGCAGTTCTTC
TRBJ2-1,TRBV27,-,-,CASSLGGNYNEQFF,TGTGCCAGCAGTTTGGGCGGGAACTACAATGAGCAGTTCTTC
TRBJ2-5,TRBV19,TRBD2,-,CASSNLRGAGGRETQYF,TGTGCCAGTAGTAATCTCAGAGGCGCGGGAGGGAGGGAGACCCAGTACTTC
TRBJ1-4,TRBV6-1,-,-,CASNGFLEKLFF,TGTGCCAGCAATGGTTTTTTGGAAAAACTGTTTTTT
TRBJ1-2,TRBV5-1,TRBD1,-,CASSLRTGDGYTF,TGCGCCAGCAGCCTACGGACAGGGGATGGCTACACCTTC
TRBJ1-2,TRBV10-3,-,-,CAIWQGQNYGYTF,TGTGCCATCTGGCAGGGGCAAAACTATGGCTACACCTTC
TRBJ2-5,TRBV2,TRBD1,-,CASSEGDRETQYF,TGTGCCAGCAGTGAAGGGGACAGAGAGACCCAGTACTTC
TRBJ2-3,TRBV2,-,few,CASRRLSADTQYF,TGTGCCAGCCGCCGACTAAGCGCAGATACGCAGTATTTT
TRBJ2-7,TRBV27,TRBD1,-,CASSLLDRVVSEQYF,TGTGCCAGCAGTTTATTGGACAGGGTTGTATCCGAGCAGTACTTC
TRBJ1-4,TRBV9,-,-,CASSVSGRGEKLFF,TGTGCCAGCAGCGTATCCGGCAGGGGCGAAAAACTGTTTTTT
TRBJ2-1,TRBV5-6,TRBD2,-,CASSGASGRWLNGNEQFF,TGTGCCAGCTCGGGGGCTAGCGGGAGGTGGCTTAATGGCAATGAGCAGTTCTTC
TRBJ1-5,TRBV7-2,-,-,CASSLIGQGGQPQHF,TGTGCCAGCAGCTTAATTGGTCAGGGAGGTCAGCCCCAGCATTTT
TRBJ2-3,TRBV11-3,TRBD1,-,CASSPRQGTTQYF,TGTGCCAGCAGCCCCCGACAGGGAACGACGCAGTATTTT
TRBJ2-3,TRBV2,TRBD2,-,CASSHRLAGGGTDTQYF,TGTGCCAGCAGCCACCGACTAGCGGGAGGGGGCACAGATACGCAGTATTTT
TRBJ2-1,TRBV15,TRBD1,-,CATRYRGISYNEQFF,TGTGCCACCAGATACAGGGGCATCTCCTACAATGAGCAGTTCTTC
TRBJ2-1,TRBV10-3,-,-,CAISLKDRYNEQFF,TGTGCCATCAGTTTAAAAGACAGGTACAATGAGCAGTTCTTC
TRBJ2-1,TRBV5-1,TRBD2,-,CASSPGVAGPFRGQFF,TGCGCCAGCAGCCCCGGGGTAGCGGGACCGTTTAGGGGGCAGTTCTTC
TRBJ2-3,TRBV27,-,-,CASSLSTADTQYF,TGTGCCAGCAGTTTATCGACTGCAGATACGCAGTATTTT
TRBJ2-1,TRBV19,-,-,CASRDVSRFEQFF,TGTGCCAGTAGGGACGTTTCGAGGTTTGAGCAGTTCTTC